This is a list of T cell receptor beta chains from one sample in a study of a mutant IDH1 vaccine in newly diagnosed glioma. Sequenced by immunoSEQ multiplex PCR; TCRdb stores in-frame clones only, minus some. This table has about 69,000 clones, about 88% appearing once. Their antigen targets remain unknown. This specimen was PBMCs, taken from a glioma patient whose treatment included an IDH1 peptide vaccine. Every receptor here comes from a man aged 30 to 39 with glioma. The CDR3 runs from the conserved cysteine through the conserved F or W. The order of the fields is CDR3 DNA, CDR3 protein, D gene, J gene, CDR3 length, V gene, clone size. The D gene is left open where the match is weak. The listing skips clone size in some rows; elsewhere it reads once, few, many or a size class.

TGCGCCAGCAGCTTTCGCGGCCGCGGTGAGCAGTTCTTC CASSFRGRGEQFF - TRBJ2-1 13 TRBV5-1 -
TGTGCCAGCAGTTACTCGATAAGTGGTAGCGACGAGCAGTTCTTC CASSYSISGSDEQFF - TRBJ2-1 15 TRBV6-6 -
TGTGCCAGCAGCTTGGACGGGACGCCCTACGAGCAGTACTTC CASSLDGTPYEQYF - TRBJ2-7 14 TRBV5-4 -
TGTGCCAGCTCACCAAACCAAGAGACCCAGTACTTC CASSPNQETQYF - TRBJ2-5 12 TRBV18 -
TGTGCCAGCAGCGCCGGTCTTGCGGGCTTCTACACTGAAGCTTTCTTT CASSAGLAGFYTEAFF - TRBJ1-1 16 TRBV11-2 -
TGTGCCAGCGAGGCAGGCACTGAAGCTTTCTTT CASEAGTEAFF - TRBJ1-1 11 TRBV6-6 few
TGTGCCAGTAGTATCCTCAGGACGGCCTTCCGGACGGGTTCACCCCTCCACTTT CASSILRTAFRTGSPLHF - TRBJ1-6 18 TRBV19 -
TGTGCCAGCAGCGTAGGGACATCCTACGAGCAGTACTTC CASSVGTSYEQYF - TRBJ2-7 13 TRBV9 -
TGTGCCTGGATTGAGACCTGGGGAGGCGATTCACCCCTCCACTTT CAWIETWGGDSPLHF - TRBJ1-6 15 TRBV30 -
TGTGCCAGCAGCTTACAAGTGAACACTGAAGCTTTCTTT CASSLQVNTEAFF - TRBJ1-1 13 TRBV7-7 -
TGTGCCAGCAGTTTATCTCTCTCCTACGAGCAGTACTTC CASSLSLSYEQYF - TRBJ2-7 13 TRBV27 -
TGTGCCAGCAGCTTACTGGCGGGAGGGTTTTATGAGCAGTTCTTC CASSLLAGGFYEQFF TRBD2 TRBJ2-1 15 TRBV7-9 -
TGTGCCAGCAGCTTCAGGATAAGCTCCTACGAGCAGTACTTC CASSFRISSYEQYF - TRBJ2-7 14 TRBV7-2 -
TGTGCCAGCAGTCACCTGGACAGGGTTTCAACCGGGGAGCTGTTTTTT CASSHLDRVSTGELFF TRBD1 TRBJ2-2 16 TRBV10-3 -
TGTGCCAGCAGTTTAGACGAGAATCAGCCCCAGCATTTT CASSLDENQPQHF - TRBJ1-5 13 TRBV28 -
TGTGCCATCCCGGCGGCAAGCGGGAACGTCAATGAGCAGTTCTTC CAIPAASGNVNEQFF TRBD2 TRBJ2-1 15 TRBV10-3 -
TGTGCCAGCAGTTACCGGTTGGACCAGCCCCAGCATTTT CASSYRLDQPQHF - TRBJ1-5 13 TRBV6-6 -
TGTGCCAGCAGTTACTCTGGGGGGAGGACTGAAGCTTTCTTT CASSYSGGRTEAFF - TRBJ1-1 14 TRBV6-5 -
TGTGCCAGTACTAGCGGGGTTATCACAGATACGCAGTATTTT CASTSGVITDTQYF TRBD2 TRBJ2-3 14 TRBV25-1 -
TGTGCCAGCAGTCCCTATATAGCGGGAGTCAGAGAGACCCAGTACTTC CASSPYIAGVRETQYF TRBD2 TRBJ2-5 16 TRBV27 -
TGTGCCAGTAGTGTGGCGCAAGGGCAGCCCCAGCATTTT CASSVAQGQPQHF - TRBJ1-5 13 TRBV19 -
TGTGTCAGAAGCCCACCTCGGGGCGGGGCTAATGAAAAACTGTTTTTT CVRSPPRGGANEKLFF - TRBJ1-4 16 TRBV7-5 -
TGTGCCAGCAGCTTAGCGCTCAAAGGGACACTGACTTTC CASSLALKGTLTF - TRBJ2-6 13 TRBV11-1 -
TGTGCCAGCAGTTTCACCTACGCGAGCTCCTACAATGAGCAGTTCTTC CASSFTYASSYNEQFF - TRBJ2-1 16 TRBV6-5 -
TGTGCCAGCTTAGACAACGTTCGATCTGGGGCCAACGTCCTGACTTTC CASLDNVRSGANVLTF - TRBJ2-6 16 TRBV19 once
TGTGCCAGCAGCTTATCGCTAGCGGGGGGGGAGCAGTACTTC CASSLSLAGGEQYF TRBD2 TRBJ2-7 14 TRBV7-2 once
TGTGCCAGCAGCCGCGGACAGAATTCACCCCTCCACTTT CASSRGQNSPLHF - TRBJ1-6 13 TRBV6-5 -
TGTGCCAGCAGTACCGACCTGCGGGTGTTGACAGATCAAGAGACCCAGTACTTC CASSTDLRVLTDQETQYF - TRBJ2-5 18 TRBV28 -
TGTGCCAGCAGCCTCCCAAGGGTCTATGGCTACACCTTC CASSLPRVYGYTF - TRBJ1-2 13 TRBV5-6 -
TGTGCCAGCTCACTCACCCTGGACGGCCTCTCTGGAAACACCATATATTTT CASSLTLDGLSGNTIYF - TRBJ1-3 17 TRBV18 -
TGTGCCAGCAGCACCCAGGGACACCTCTCTGGAAACACCATATATTTT CASSTQGHLSGNTIYF - TRBJ1-3 16 TRBV2 -
TGCGCCAGCAGCTGGACACAGGGGAGCGACGAGCAGTACTTC CASSWTQGSDEQYF TRBD1 TRBJ2-7 14 TRBV5-1 -
TGTGCCAGCAGTTACTCTACCGGACAGGGCTATGAGCAGTTCTTC CASSYSTGQGYEQFF TRBD1 TRBJ2-1 15 TRBV6-6 -
TGTGCCAGTAGGTATCCAGGGACGGATACGCAGTATTTT CASRYPGTDTQYF - TRBJ2-3 13 TRBV19 few
TGTGCCAGCAGCCAAGATCTCAGGGGCGATATGATAGCTTTCTTT CASSQDLRGDMIAFF - TRBJ1-1 15 TRBV4-2 -